This TCR beta chain came from a study of glioma-infiltrating T cells after dendritic cell vaccination. Overall study: Dendritic cell vaccine was injected intradermally three times, biweekly.

TCRdb's table, derived via immunoSEQ multiplex PCR, lists solely in-frame clones and lacks some. The table has about 92,000 clones, over 75% seen once. Note on this clone: The antigen is unknown.

Study conclusions and caveats: Complete blood and tumor specimen sets were limited to few patients.

This CDR3 is built from 14 residues. Germline CDR1 reads SGHNT; CDR2 reads YYREEE (reference sequence). V lost 0 bases, J lost 1 base, and 7 bases lay in between. Isocitrate dehydrogenase mutation was absent in all glioblastoma patients. PBMC sampling occurred before vaccination, two weeks after the third dose, and at progression. The sample here was blood, taken before dendritic cell vaccination. The chain couples TRBV5-4 to TRBJ1-1; possibly TRBD1 for D (5 bases). This receptor was obtained from a human donor with glioblastoma. CDR3 DNA: TGTGCCAGCAGCTTGGAAGGGGCGAACACTGAAGCTTTCTTT. Amino acid sequence: CASSLEGANTEAFF. Together with reference TRBV5-4 and TRBJ1-1, the CDR3 gives the full variable domain: ETGVTQSPTHLIKTRGQQVTLRCSSQSGHNTVSWYQQALGQGPQFIFQYYREEENGRGNFPPRFSGLQFPNYSSELNVNALELDDSALYLCASSLEGANTEAFFGQGTRLTVV.